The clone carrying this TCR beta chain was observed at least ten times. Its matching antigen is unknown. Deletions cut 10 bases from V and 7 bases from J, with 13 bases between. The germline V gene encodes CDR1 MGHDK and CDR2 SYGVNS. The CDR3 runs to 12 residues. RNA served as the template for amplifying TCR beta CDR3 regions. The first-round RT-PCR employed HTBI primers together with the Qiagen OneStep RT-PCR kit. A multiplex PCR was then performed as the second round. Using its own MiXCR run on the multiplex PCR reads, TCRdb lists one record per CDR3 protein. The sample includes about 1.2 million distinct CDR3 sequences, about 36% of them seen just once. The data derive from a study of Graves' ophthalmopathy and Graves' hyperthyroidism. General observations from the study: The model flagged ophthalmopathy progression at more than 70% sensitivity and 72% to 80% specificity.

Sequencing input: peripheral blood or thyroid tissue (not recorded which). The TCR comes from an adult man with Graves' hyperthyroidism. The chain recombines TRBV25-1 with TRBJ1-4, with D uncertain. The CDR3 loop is CATGGVGEKLFF. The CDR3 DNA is TGTGCCACGGGCGGCGTTGGTGAAAAACTGTTTTTT. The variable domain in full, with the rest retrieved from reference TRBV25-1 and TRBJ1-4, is EADIYQTPRYLVIGTGKKITLECSQTMGHDKMYWYQQDPGMELHLIHYSYGVNSTEKGDLSSESTVSRIRTEHFPLTLESARPSHTSQYLCATGGVGEKLFFGSGTQLSVL.